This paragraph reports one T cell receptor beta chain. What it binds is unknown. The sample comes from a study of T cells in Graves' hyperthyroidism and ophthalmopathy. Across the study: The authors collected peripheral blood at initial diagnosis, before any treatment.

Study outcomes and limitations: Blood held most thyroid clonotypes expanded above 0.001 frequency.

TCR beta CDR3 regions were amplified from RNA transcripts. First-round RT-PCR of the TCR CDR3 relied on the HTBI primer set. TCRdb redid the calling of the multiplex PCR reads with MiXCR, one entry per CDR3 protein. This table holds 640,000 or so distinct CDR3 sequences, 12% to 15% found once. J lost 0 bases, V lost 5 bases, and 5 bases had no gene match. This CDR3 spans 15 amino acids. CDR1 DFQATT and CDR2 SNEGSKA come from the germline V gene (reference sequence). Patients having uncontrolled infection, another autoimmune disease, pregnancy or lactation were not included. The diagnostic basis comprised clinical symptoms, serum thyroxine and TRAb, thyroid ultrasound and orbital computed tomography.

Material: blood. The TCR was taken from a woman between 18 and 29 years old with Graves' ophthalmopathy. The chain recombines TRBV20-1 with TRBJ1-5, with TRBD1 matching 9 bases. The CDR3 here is CSAVLQGASNQPQHF. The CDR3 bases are TGCAGTGCTGTACTACAGGGGGCTAGCAATCAGCCCCAGCATTTT.